These 22 T cell receptor beta chains were sequenced from one sample in a study of cytomegalovirus exposure and HLA in healthy donors. PCR used 60 Vbeta primers and 13 Jbeta primers. Sequenced by immunoSEQ multiplex PCR; TCRdb stores in-frame clones only, minus some. The sample contains about 69,000 clones, about 70% of which appear only once. Material: PBMCs. Every receptor here comes from a woman in her twenties or thirties in good health and CMV-seronegative.

The chain uses TRBV19 and TRBJ1-2; TRBD1 might be the D (5 bases). The V end was cut by 7 bases, the J end by 0 bases, with 18 bases between. The germline V gene encodes CDR1 LNHDA and CDR2 SQIVND (reference sequence). The CDR3 covers 16 residues. The CDR3 DNA reads as TGTGCCAGTATTGGCCCTGGAGGGGAAGCTAACTATGGCTACACCTTC. It encodes CASIGPGGEANYGYTF.

This clone was recorded a few times. V gene TRBV2 combines with J gene TRBJ1-2; tentatively, D is TRBD1 (6 bases). V was trimmed by 6 bases and J by 3 bases, leaving 14 bases between them. The CDR3 sequence is 14 residues long. CDR1 is SNHLY and CDR2 is FYNNEI in the germline V gene. CDR3 nucleotide sequence: TGTGCCAGCAGAAGGAACAGGGATGACTATGGCTACACCTTC. Encoded protein: CASRRNRDDYGYTF.

This clone was detected only once. The rearrangement joins TRBV28 to TRBJ1-5; D is undetermined. The CDR3 spans 13 residues. CDR1 is MDHEN and CDR2 is SYDVKM in the germline V gene. Trimming took off 8 bases at V and 0 bases at J, with 8 bases between the two ends. This CDR3 is CASVTYSNQPQHF. CDR3 nucleotide sequence: TGTGCCAGCGTTACCTATAGCAATCAGCCCCAGCATTTT.

This clone was seen a handful of times. The V and J genes are TRBV6-6 and TRBJ2-7; 11 nucleotides line up with TRBD2. Trimming at V came to 4 bases and at J to 6 bases, leaving 5 bases not matched to a gene. From germline, CDR1 is MNHNY and CDR2 SVGAGI (reference sequence). This CDR3 is built from 14 residues. CDR3 sequence reads: CASSFSGGAVEQYF. The DNA of the CDR3 is TGTGCCAGCAGTTTTAGCGGGGGGGCCGTCGAGCAGTACTTC.

The chain employs TRBV25-1 and TRBJ1-1; D possibly corresponds to TRBD1 (6 bases). This CDR3 contains 16 residues. The germline gives CDR1 MGHDK, CDR2 SYGVNS. V was clipped by 3 bases and J by 4 bases, with 18 bases between them. The DNA for the CDR3 is TGTGCCAGCAGTGACCGGGGGGGCGAAATCGGCACTGAAGCTTTCTTT. Protein product: CASSDRGGEIGTEAFF. Supplemented by reference TRBV25-1 and TRBJ1-1, the full variable domain reads EADIYQTPRYLVIGTGKKITLECSQTMGHDKMYWYQQDPGMELHLIHYSYGVNSTEKGDLSSESTVSRIRTEHFPLTLESARPSHTSQYLCASSDRGGEIGTEAFFGQGTRLTVV.

The gene calls are TRBV6-5 and TRBJ1-4; D uncertain. V was shortened by 6 bases and J by 8 bases, with 10 bases between the two germline ends. Germline CDR1 is MNHEY and CDR2 is SVGAGI. The CDR3 spans 12 residues. CDR3 bases: TGTGCCAGCAGGCGGGGTTACGAAAAACTGTTTTTT. It encodes CASRRGYEKLFF.

This clone was seen repeatedly, ten times or more. CDR3 loop: CASSVGGEVSTEAFF. The CDR3 DNA follows: TGTGCCAGCAGCGTAGGGGGGGAGGTAAGCACTGAAGCTTTCTTT. The chain links TRBV9 to TRBJ1-1; possible D gene TRBD1, 5 bases. Deletions cut 0 bases from V and 4 bases from J, with 13 bases between. The CDR3 runs 15 residues. CDR1 SGDLS and CDR2 YYNGEE come from the germline V gene.

This clone was recorded a few times. This chain joins TRBV4-2 and TRBJ1-5; maybe TRBD1 (5 bases). V was shortened by 0 bases and J by 4 bases, with 10 bases between the two germline ends. The germline CDR1 and CDR2 sequences are LGHNA and YNFKEQ. The CDR3 totals 15 residues. The CDR3 sequence is CASSQEGDGNQPQHF. CDR3 nucleotide sequence: TGTGCCAGCAGCCAAGAAGGGGATGGGAATCAGCCCCAGCATTTT.

The V and J genes are TRBV7-2 and TRBJ1-1, with TRBD1 matching 9 bases. There are 15 residues in the CDR3. In germline, CDR1 is SGHTA, CDR2 FQGNSA. Germline trimming cut 11 bases from V and 4 bases from J; bases unmatched to any gene: 14. The CDR3 DNA reads TGTGCCTTTTCGCCACAGGGGGCGCTTGGCACTGAAGCTTTCTTT. Its protein is CAFSPQGALGTEAFF.

The genes are TRBV6-5 and TRBJ1-2; TRBD1 matches 9 bases. CDR1 and CDR2 from the germline V gene are MNHEY and SVGAGI. This CDR3 spans 14 amino acids. The trim removed 4 bases at V and 12 bases at J, leaving 12 bases unmatched. The chain's CDR3 is CASSSRDRAGPDTF. CDR3 nucleotide sequence: TGTGCCAGCAGTTCTCGGGACAGGGCGGGGCCGGACACCTTC.

The chain has TRBV9 and TRBJ1-2; 9 bases line up with TRBD1. Looked up from germline, CDR1 is SGDLS and CDR2 is YYNGEE. Trimming took 6 bases from V and 8 from J; bases not matched to a gene: 11. CDR3 length equals 14 residues. The CDR3: CASTIDRGAKGYTF. CDR3 sequence (DNA): TGTGCCAGCACCATCGACAGGGGGGCGAAAGGCTACACCTTC.

This clone showed up just a few times. This chain uses TRBV6-5 with TRBJ2-7, with D maybe TRBD1 (6 bases). This CDR3 has 14 amino acids. The germline V and J ends were trimmed by 8 bases and 5 bases, with 19 bases remaining between them. Germline loops: CDR1 MNHEY, CDR2 SVGAGI. The CDR3 DNA sequence: TGTGCCAGCTCCATCCTCAGGGGTCGGGACGAGCAGTACTTC. Encoded protein: CASSILRGRDEQYF.

This clone was observed a handful of times. The V and J genes are TRBV28 and TRBJ2-3; 10 nucleotides agree with TRBD2. Looked up from germline, CDR1 is MDHEN and CDR2 is SYDVKM. After removal of 4 bases from V and 0 bases from J, the junction contained 16 bases not matched to a gene. This CDR3 spans 20 amino acids. CDR3 protein: CASSSPGVAGGTTSTDTQYF. CDR3 DNA sequence: TGTGCCAGCAGTTCCCCAGGGGTAGCGGGGGGCACTACTAGCACAGATACGCAGTATTTT.

V and J are TRBV7-3 and TRBJ2-5, with D perhaps TRBD1 (6 bases). V was trimmed by 1 base and J by 4 bases, leaving 13 bases between them. This CDR3 is 15 amino acids long. The germline V gene has CDR1 SGHTA and CDR2 FQGTGA. CDR3 nucleotide sequence: TGTGCCAGCAGCTTAAATGGGCCAGGGGTAGAGACCCAGTACTTC. Its protein is CASSLNGPGVETQYF. Drawing the rest from reference TRBV7-3 and TRBJ2-5, the complete variable domain is GAGVSQTPSNKVTEKGKYVELRCDPISGHTALYWYRQSLGQGPEFLIYFQGTGAADDSGLPNDRFFAVRPEGSVSTLKIQRTERGDSAVYLCASSLNGPGVETQYFGPGTRLLVL.

The chain's CDR3 is CASSFGQELYGYTF. The DNA of the CDR3 is TGCGCCAGCAGCTTCGGACAGGAACTCTATGGCTACACCTTC. J is TRBJ1-2 and V is TRBV5-1; 7 nucleotides agree with TRBD1. Germline V CDR1 and CDR2: SGHRS, YFSETQ. The CDR3 is 14 amino acids. V dropped 2 bases and J dropped 4; count of bases not matched to a gene: 5. The whole variable domain, filled in from reference TRBV5-1 and TRBJ1-2, reads KAGVTQTPRYLIKTRGQQVTLSCSPISGHRSVSWYQQTPGQGLQFLFEYFSETQRNKGNFPGRFSGRQFSNSRSEMNVSTLELGDSALYLCASSFGQELYGYTFGSGTRLTVV.

V and J are TRBV18 and TRBJ1-2; 7 nucleotides agree with TRBD1. The CDR3 extends over 13 amino acids. Unmatched junction bases numbered 7, after V lost 6 bases and J lost 6 bases. The germline V gene has CDR1 KGHSH and CDR2 LQKENI. CDR3 DNA: TGTGCCAGCTCGTCACAGGGGTACGATGGCTACACCTTC. Amino acids: CASSSQGYDGYTF.

The chain carries TRBV6-5 and TRBJ2-3; D uncertain. The CDR3 runs to 14 residues. The V gene lost 2 bases and the J gene lost 4 bases, with 10 bases spanning the gap. Germline CDR1 is MNHEY and CDR2 is SVGAGI. The CDR3 nucleotides read TGTGCCAGCAGTTACCGTAGAGGCGCAGATACGCAGTATTTT. Translation: CASSYRRGADTQYF.

The J gene is TRBJ1-2, the V gene TRBV6-1, with D tentatively TRBD1 (5 bases). The CDR3 consists of 13 residues. From germline, CDR1 is MNHNS and CDR2 SASEGT. Trimming stripped 2 bases from V and 3 bases from J, with 7 bases between. The CDR3: CASSETGHYGYTF. The CDR3 DNA follows: TGTGCCAGCAGTGAAACAGGCCACTATGGCTACACCTTC.

This clone was counted only a few times. CDR3 region: CASSSVEGHGELFF. CDR3 sequence (DNA): TGTGCCAGCAGTTCCGTGGAGGGGCACGGGGAGCTGTTTTTT. The genes are TRBV6-5 and TRBJ2-2; D is perhaps TRBD2 (6 bases). V was shortened by 4 bases and J by 7 bases, with 13 bases between the two germline ends. Germline V gene lookup returns CDR1 MNHEY and CDR2 SVGAGI. The CDR3 is 14 residues long.

This clone was found a few times. The chain employs TRBV7-8 and TRBJ2-3; 14 bases align to TRBD2. Germline V gene lookup returns CDR1 SGHVS and CDR2 FQNEAQ. The CDR3 is 17 amino acids. V lost 2 bases to trimming and J lost 5 bases; unmatched junction nucleotides: 6. Here the CDR3 reads CASSLPTSGGAGDTQYF. DNA of the CDR3: TGTGCCAGCAGCTTACCGACTAGCGGGGGGGCGGGAGATACGCAGTATTTT.

The chain joins TRBV29-1 to TRBJ2-1; 9 nucleotides match TRBD2. The CDR3 covers 13 residues. V was clipped by 7 bases and J by 8 bases; unmatched bases: 9. Germline-derived CDR1 and CDR2 are SQVTM and ANQGSEA. CDR3 protein: CSGRRGGGDEQFF. In nucleotides, the CDR3 is TGCAGCGGAAGGCGGGGGGGCGGAGATGAGCAGTTCTTC.

This chain joins TRBV9 and TRBJ1-3; D unresolved. CDR3 length equals 14 residues. Between the trimmed V and J ends, which lost 2 bases and 4 bases, there was a span of 10 bases. Per germline, CDR1 SGDLS and CDR2 YYNGEE. Here the CDR3 reads CASSVLAGGNTIYF. The CDR3 DNA reads as TGTGCCAGCAGCGTGCTGGCAGGCGGAAACACCATATATTTT.